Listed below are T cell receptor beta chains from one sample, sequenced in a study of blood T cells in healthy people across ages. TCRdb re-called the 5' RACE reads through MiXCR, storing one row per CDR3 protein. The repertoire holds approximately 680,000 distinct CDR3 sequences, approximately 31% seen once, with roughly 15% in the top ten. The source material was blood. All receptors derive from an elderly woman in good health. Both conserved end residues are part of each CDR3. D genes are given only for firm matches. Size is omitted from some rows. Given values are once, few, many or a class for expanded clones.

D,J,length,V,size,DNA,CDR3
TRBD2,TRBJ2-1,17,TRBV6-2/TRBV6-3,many,TGTGCCAGCAGTTTTTCCCCCCGGCGGGGGTACTCATATGAGCAGTTCTTC,CASSFSPRRGYSYEQFF
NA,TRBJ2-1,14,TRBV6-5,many,TGTGCCAGCTCTTCCCCAGGGGTGAACAATGAGCAGTTCTTC,CASSSPGVNNEQFF
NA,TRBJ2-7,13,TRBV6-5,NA,TGTGCCAGCGAAGACAGAGGGTCCTACGAGCAGTACTTC,CASEDRGSYEQYF
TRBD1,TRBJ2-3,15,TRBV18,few,TGTGCCAGCTCATTTGGGACAGGGGGCGCAGATACGCAGTATTTT,CASSFGTGGADTQYF
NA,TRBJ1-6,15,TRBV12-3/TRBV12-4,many,TGTGCCAGCAGTGGGTCCGGGGCCTCTAATTCACCCCTCCACTTT,CASSGSGASNSPLHF
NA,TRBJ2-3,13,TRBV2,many,TGTGCCAGCAGTGGGGCATACACAGATACGCAGTATTTT,CASSGAYTDTQYF
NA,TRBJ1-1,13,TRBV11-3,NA,TGTGCCAGCAGCTTACCCCACAGGAATGAAGCTTTCTTT,CASSLPHRNEAFF
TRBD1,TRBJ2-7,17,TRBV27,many,TGTGCCAGCAGTTTAATGGTTTCGGACAGGTTCCTCTACGAGCAGTACTTC,CASSLMVSDRFLYEQYF
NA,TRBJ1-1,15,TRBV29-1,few,TGCAGCGTTGAAGATCTAGGGGGGGGCTACACTGAAGCTTTCTTT,CSVEDLGGGYTEAFF
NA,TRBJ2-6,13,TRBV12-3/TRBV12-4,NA,TGTGCCAGCGCCAGGGGTGGGGCCAACGTCCTGACTTTC,CASARGGANVLTF
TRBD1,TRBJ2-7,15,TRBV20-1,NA,TGCAGTGCTAGGGGACAGGGGGCCATCTCCTACGAGCAGTACTTC,CSARGQGAISYEQYF
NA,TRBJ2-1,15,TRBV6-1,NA,TGTGCCAGCAGTGGAGTTTTGGGCGGGTACAATGAGCAGTTCTTC,CASSGVLGGYNEQFF
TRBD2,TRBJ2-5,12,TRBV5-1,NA,TGCGCCAGCAGCATCTCAGGACTAGCGTCCTACTTC,CASSISGLASYF
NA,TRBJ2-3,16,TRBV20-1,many,TGCAGTGCCACGCCGCCGGGGGACATTTACACAGATACGCAGTATTTT,CSATPPGDIYTDTQYF
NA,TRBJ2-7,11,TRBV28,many,TGTGCCAGCAGTGTTACCTACGAGCAGTACTTC,CASSVTYEQYF
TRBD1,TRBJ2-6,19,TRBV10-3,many,TGTGCCATCAGGCCCGGGACAGGGGGTACGAACTCTGGGGCCAACGTCCTGACTTTC,CAIRPGTGGTNSGANVLTF
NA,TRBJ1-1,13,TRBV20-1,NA,TGCAGTGCGAGCCAGGGAGCTCACACTGAAGCTTTCTTT,CSASQGAHTEAFF
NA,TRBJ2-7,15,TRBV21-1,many,TGTGCCAGCAGCGGGGGTCGGGACTCTATCTACGAGCAGTACTTC,CASSGGRDSIYEQYF
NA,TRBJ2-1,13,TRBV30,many,TGTGCCTGGAGTGTACGGGGCGGCTCTGACGGGTTCTTC,CAWSVRGGSDGFF
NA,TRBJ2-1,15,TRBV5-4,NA,TGTGCCGGCAGCCCGGTGCACGGAAACTACGATGAGCAGTTCTTC,CAGSPVHGNYDEQFF
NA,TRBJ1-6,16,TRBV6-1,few,TGTGCCAGCAGTGACGGACAGCCGGCCTATAATTCACCCCTCCACTTT,CASSDGQPAYNSPLHF
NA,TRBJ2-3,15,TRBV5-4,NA,TGTGCCAGCAGTCCACGGGGGGCCCTCGGAGATACGCAGTATTTT,CASSPRGALGDTQYF
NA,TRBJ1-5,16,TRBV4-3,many,TGCGCCAGCAGCCAAGGTATCAGGGAAAGGGGTCAGCCCCAGCATTTT,CASSQGIRERGQPQHF
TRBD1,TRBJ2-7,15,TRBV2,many,TGTGCCAGCAGTGAGGTGGGACAGGGGGCCGACGAGCAGTACTTC,CASSEVGQGADEQYF
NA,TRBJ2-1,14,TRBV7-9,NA,TGTGCCAGCCGGAGGGGGGGCGCCCACAATGAGCAGTTCTTC,CASRRGGAHNEQFF
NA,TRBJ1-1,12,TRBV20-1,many,TGCAGTGCTAGTCTTAGGGGGGTACGAGCTTTCTTT,CSASLRGVRAFF
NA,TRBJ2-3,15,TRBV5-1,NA,TGCGCCAGCAGCGAAAGGGCCAGAAGCACAGATACGCAGTATTTT,CASSERARSTDTQYF
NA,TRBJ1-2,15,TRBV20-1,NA,TGCAGTGCCGGAGAGGTATCGGCAGCTAACTATGGCTACACCTTC,CSAGEVSAANYGYTF
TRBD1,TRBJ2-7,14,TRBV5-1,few,TGCGCCAGCAGCTTGGACAGGGGTATCGACGAGCAGTACTTC,CASSLDRGIDEQYF
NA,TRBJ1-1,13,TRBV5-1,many,TGCGCCAGCAGCTTTGGACCGGGCGGTGAAGCTTTCTTT,CASSFGPGGEAFF
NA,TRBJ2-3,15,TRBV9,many,TGTGCCAGCAGCGTAGTAGGGGCAGCTAAAGATACGCAGTATTTT,CASSVVGAAKDTQYF
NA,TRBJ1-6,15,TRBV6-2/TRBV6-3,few,TGTGCCAGCCGGCCCGGGAGATTGAAAGGATCACCCCTCCACTTT,CASRPGRLKGSPLHF
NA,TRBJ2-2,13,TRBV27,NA,TGTGCCAGCAGTTTCGGGACTTTCGGGGAGCTGTTTTTT,CASSFGTFGELFF
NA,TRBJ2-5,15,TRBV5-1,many,TGCGCCAGCAGGGAGGCTGGACGGGCCCAAGAGACCCAGTACTTC,CASREAGRAQETQYF
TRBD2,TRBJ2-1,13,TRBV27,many,TGTGCCAGCAGTCGGGGGGAGTACAATGAGCAGTTCTTC,CASSRGEYNEQFF
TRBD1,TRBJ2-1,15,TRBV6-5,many,TGTGCCAGCAGAGCGGCACAGGGGGGTTACAATGAGCAGTTCTTC,CASRAAQGGYNEQFF
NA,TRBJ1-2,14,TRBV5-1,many,TGCGCCAGCAGCTTGGGCCAGCAGAGCTATGGCTACACCTTC,CASSLGQQSYGYTF
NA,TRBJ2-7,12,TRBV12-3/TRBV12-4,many,TGTGCCAGCAGGCGTTTATACTACGAGCAGTACTTC,CASRRLYYEQYF
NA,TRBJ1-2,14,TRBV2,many,TGTGCCAGCAGTGAAGTTCCAGGGGTCTTTGGCTACACCTTC,CASSEVPGVFGYTF
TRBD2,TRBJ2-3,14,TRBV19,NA,TGTGCCAGTAGCCTCCGGACTAGGGCTTATATGCAGTATTTT,CASSLRTRAYMQYF
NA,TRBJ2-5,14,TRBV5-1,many,TGCGCCAGCAGTCGACAGGCTTACCAAGAGACCCAGTACTTC,CASSRQAYQETQYF
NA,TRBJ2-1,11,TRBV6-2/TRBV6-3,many,TGTGCCAGCACCGGGCGCAATGAGCAGTTCTTC,CASTGRNEQFF
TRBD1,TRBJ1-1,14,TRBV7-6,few,TGTGCCAGCAGCTTACAGCTAGGGGGCTTAACAGCTTTCTTT,CASSLQLGGLTAFF
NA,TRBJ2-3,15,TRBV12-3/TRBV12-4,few,TGTGCCAGCAGTCCCCTAGTGCTGAGCACAGATACGCAGTATTTT,CASSPLVLSTDTQYF
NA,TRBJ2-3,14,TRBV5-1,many,TGCGCCAGCAGCTTGGGCTATATCGGAGATACGCAGTATTTT,CASSLGYIGDTQYF
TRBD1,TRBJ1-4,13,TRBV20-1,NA,TGCAGTGCTGGGACAGGACCTAATGAAAAACTGTTTTTT,CSAGTGPNEKLFF
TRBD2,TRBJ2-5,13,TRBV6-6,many,TGTGCCAGCAGTCGGGGGGGTGCAGAGACCCAGTACTTC,CASSRGGAETQYF
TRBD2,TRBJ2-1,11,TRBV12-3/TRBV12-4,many,TGTGCCAGCAGCGGGGGGGTTGAGCAGTTCTTC,CASSGGVEQFF
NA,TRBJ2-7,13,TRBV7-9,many,TGTGCCAGCAGCTTTGGGGCGACGTACGAGCAGTACTTC,CASSFGATYEQYF
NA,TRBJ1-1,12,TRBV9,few,TGTGCCAGCAGCCCTCCCGGGGGGACGGCTTTCTTT,CASSPPGGTAFF
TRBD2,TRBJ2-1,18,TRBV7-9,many,TGTGCCAGCAGCCCCGTGAGGTCTAGCGGGGGGGGTTACAATGAGCAGTTCTTC,CASSPVRSSGGGYNEQFF
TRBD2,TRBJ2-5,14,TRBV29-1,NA,TGCAGGGTAGAGGGGAGCGGGAGGCAAGAGACCCAGTACTTC,CRVEGSGRQETQYF